The clone carrying this T cell receptor (beta chain) was seen many times. Its antigen is currently unknown. The CDR3 extends over 14 amino acids. V was cut by 1 base and J by 1 base, with 6 bases left in between. Germline V gene sequence: CDR1 SEHNR, CDR2 FQNEAQ (reference sequence). The sample is drawn from a study of response to subunit inactivated influenza vaccine. Study results and limitations: New T cells are recruited in small numbers by each seasonal influenza vaccination, according to the authors' suggestion.

TCRdb reprocessed the RT-PCR reads via MiXCR and lists one record per CDR3 protein. Here the sample spans more than 550,000 distinct CDR3 sequences, approximately 10% being singletons. The sample was also reused in another study, on T cells expressing NK-cell markers. That paper adds: UMIs were included in TCR beta cDNA generated by 5'RACE template switching. Several experiments confined sorting to alpha-beta TCR T cells with an anti-gamma-delta TCR antibody. The study found dominant NKG2C+ clonotypes at about 1.0-7.0% of CD8+ T cells in five or six donors.

The sequence was collected from a man aged 50-60 years who received an inactivated influenza vaccine. V and J are TRBV7-9 and TRBJ2-3; D not certain. The sequences come from PBMCs from blood, collected on the day of vaccination. CDR3 region: CASSLDGGTDTQYF. The CDR3 bases are TGTGCCAGCAGCTTAGATGGGGGCACAGATACGCAGTATTTT.